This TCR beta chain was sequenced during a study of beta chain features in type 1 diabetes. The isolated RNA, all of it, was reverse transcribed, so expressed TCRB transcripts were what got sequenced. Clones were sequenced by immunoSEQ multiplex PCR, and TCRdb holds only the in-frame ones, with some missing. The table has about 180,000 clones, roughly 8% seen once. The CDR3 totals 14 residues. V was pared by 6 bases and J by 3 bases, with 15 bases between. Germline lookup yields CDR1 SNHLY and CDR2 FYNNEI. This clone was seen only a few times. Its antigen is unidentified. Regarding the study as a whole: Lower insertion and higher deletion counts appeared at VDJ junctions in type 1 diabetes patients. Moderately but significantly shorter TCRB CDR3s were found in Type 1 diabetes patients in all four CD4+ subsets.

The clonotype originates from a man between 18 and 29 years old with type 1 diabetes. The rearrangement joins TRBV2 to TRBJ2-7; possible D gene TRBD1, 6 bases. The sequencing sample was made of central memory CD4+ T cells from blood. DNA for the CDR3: TGTGCCAGCAGGGGGATAGGGGGTGTCTACGAGCAGTACTTC. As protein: CASRGIGGVYEQYF. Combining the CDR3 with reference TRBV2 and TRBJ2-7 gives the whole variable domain EPEVTQTPSHQVTQMGQEVILRCVPISNHLYFYWYRQILGQKVEFLVSFYNNEISEKSEIFDDQFSVERPDGSNFTLKIRSTKLEDSAMYFCASRGIGGVYEQYFGPGTRLTVT.